This T cell receptor (beta chain) came from a study of Ad26.COV2.S vaccination and SARS-CoV-2 variants. Treatment defined: 15 to 20 received Ad26.COV2.S at low or high dose, single or two shots; roughly 5 received placebo; per-sample allocation not given. Material that was analyzed had been drawn on day 63 after the first vaccine or placebo injection. Sequencing used immunoSEQ multiplex PCR; TCRdb keeps in-frame clones, though not all of them. The table shows 350,000 to 450,000 clones, with around 86% occurring only once. The material sequenced was peripheral blood, taken in a trial of Ad26.COV2.S vaccine versus placebo. The source is a person aged 18-65 years who received the Ad26.COV2.S COVID-19 vaccine or a placebo.

The CDR3, as DNA: TGTGCCAGCAGTTCTGGACAGGGGAACTACGAGCAGTACTTC. The encoded protein is CASSSGQGNYEQYF. The rearrangement links TRBV27 to TRBJ2-7; 9 bases map to TRBD1. The CDR3 is 14 residues long. The junction had 4 bases not matched to a gene; V was cut back by 4 bases and J by 3 bases. Germline V gives CDR1 MNHEY, CDR2 SMNVEV (reference sequence).